This TCR beta chain was identified during a study of T cells expressing NK-cell markers. Study-level background: The authors derived TCR beta repertoires from sorted CD3+CD56+NKG2C+, CD3+CD56+NKG2C- and CD3+CD56-NKG2C+ T cells. Seropositivity for HCMV was found in seven of the eight sequenced donors, with one seronegative.

TCRdb re-analyzed the 5' RACE reads; it lists each CDR3 protein once, without DNA. Its table records about 260,000 distinct CDR3 sequences. The material sequenced was blood T cells: a sorted CD56 or NKG2C T cell subset, CD4+ or CD8+ T cells, or bulk PBMC T cells (not recorded which). This TCR was sampled from a man between 18 and 29 years old in good health.

CDR3 sequence reads: CASSLKRQETQYF. The chain combines TRBV27 with TRBJ2-5. CDR3 length equals 13 residues. Germline assignment: CDR1 MNHEY and CDR2 SMNVEV (reference sequence).